The rows below give T cell receptor beta chains drawn from one sample of a study of cytomegalovirus exposure and HLA in healthy donors. TCRdb's copy holds only in-frame clones and misses some; the assay was immunoSEQ multiplex PCR. The profile shows 120,000 or so clones, around 80% of them singletons. Specimen: PBMCs. Receptors were obtained from a woman aged 40 to 49 in good health and CMV-seropositive. The CDR3 runs from the conserved cysteine through the conserved F or W. A D gene is named only where the DNA matches it firmly. Part of the rows lack a size; the others show once, few, many or a class for expanded clones.

size: -
D: -
J: TRBJ2-7
V: TRBV15
DNA: TGTGCCACCAGCAGAGATATGAGCTCCTACGAGCAGTACTTC
CDR3: CATSRDMSSYEQYF

size: few
D: TRBD1
J: TRBJ1-1
V: TRBV19
DNA: TGTGCCAGTAGTCCCTGGACAGGGATGGGTCACACTGAAGCTTTCTTT
CDR3: CASSPWTGMGHTEAFF

size: -
D: -
J: TRBJ2-1
V: TRBV19
DNA: TGTGCCCGTCCCGGGGAGTTCTTC
CDR3: CARPGEFF

size: once
D: TRBD2
J: TRBJ2-3
V: TRBV27
DNA: TGTGCCAGCACCCTAGCGGGGGTTCGCACAGATACGCAGTATTTT
CDR3: CASTLAGVRTDTQYF

size: -
D: TRBD2
J: TRBJ2-1
V: TRBV5-8
DNA: TGTGCCAGCAAGCTTAGGACTAGCGGTTACAATGAGCAGTTCTTC
CDR3: CASKLRTSGYNEQFF

size: -
D: TRBD2
J: TRBJ2-1
V: TRBV4-1
DNA: TGCGCCAGCAGCCAAGTTCAGGGTAGCGGGAGGAGAAATGAGCAGTTCTTC
CDR3: CASSQVQGSGRRNEQFF

size: once
D: TRBD2
J: TRBJ2-3
V: TRBV6-1
DNA: TGTGCCAGCAGTGCCCAACTACTAGCGGGGAGCACAGATACGCAGTATTTT
CDR3: CASSAQLLAGSTDTQYF

size: once
D: -
J: TRBJ1-1
V: TRBV11-2
DNA: TGTGCCAGCAGCTTATTCTGGGGGGACACTGAAGCTTTCTTT
CDR3: CASSLFWGDTEAFF

size: once
D: TRBD1
J: TRBJ1-5
V: TRBV6-1
DNA: TGTGCCAGCAGTGGCGGACAGGACAATCAGCCCCAGCATTTT
CDR3: CASSGGQDNQPQHF

size: -
D: TRBD2
J: TRBJ2-3
V: TRBV2
DNA: TGTGCCAGCAGTAGGACTAGCGGGAGCCCAGATACGCAGTATTTT
CDR3: CASSRTSGSPDTQYF

size: -
D: -
J: TRBJ2-7
V: TRBV5-4
DNA: TGTGCCAGCAGCTTAGGCATCGGGTACGAGCAGTACTTC
CDR3: CASSLGIGYEQYF

size: -
D: -
J: TRBJ1-2
V: TRBV27
DNA: TGTGCCAGCAGTTTTGATCTGTCGCCCAGAACCTACACCTTC
CDR3: CASSFDLSPRTYTF

size: -
D: -
J: TRBJ1-2
V: TRBV14
DNA: TGTGCCAGCAGCCAAGATCCAGCAGGGATCTATGGCTACACCTTC
CDR3: CASSQDPAGIYGYTF

size: -
D: -
J: TRBJ1-2
V: TRBV19
DNA: TGTGCCAGTAGCTTGGAGGGGCGCGGTGGCTACACCTTC
CDR3: CASSLEGRGGYTF

size: -
D: TRBD2
J: TRBJ2-7
V: TRBV9
DNA: TGTGCCAGCAGCCCCGGGACTAGCGGCCTCTACGAGCAGTACTTC
CDR3: CASSPGTSGLYEQYF

size: -
D: -
J: TRBJ1-2
V: TRBV5-6
DNA: TGTGCCAGCAGCTTGGCAGGCAGGCCCTATGGCTACACCTTC
CDR3: CASSLAGRPYGYTF

size: -
D: -
J: TRBJ1-5
V: TRBV7-8
DNA: TGTGCCAGCAGCTTACGCGACATTGGGAATCAGCCCCAGCATTTT
CDR3: CASSLRDIGNQPQHF

size: -
D: -
J: TRBJ1-5
V: TRBV19
DNA: TGTGCCAGTACCTCGGCAGCCCTAGAGGGTCAGCCCCAGCATTTT
CDR3: CASTSAALEGQPQHF

size: -
D: TRBD2
J: TRBJ2-1
V: TRBV5-1
DNA: TGCGCCAGCAGCTCCGCGGGGAGCGGGGGGGCATACAATGAGCAGTTCTTC
CDR3: CASSSAGSGGAYNEQFF

size: -
D: -
J: TRBJ2-1
V: TRBV5-6
DNA: TGTGCCAGCAGCTTGGCCGGGAATGAGCAGTTCTTC
CDR3: CASSLAGNEQFF

size: -
D: -
J: TRBJ2-1
V: TRBV5-4
DNA: TGTGCCAGCAGCGAACTGACTAGGGGGCAGTTCTTC
CDR3: CASSELTRGQFF

size: -
D: TRBD1
J: TRBJ1-6
V: TRBV9
DNA: TGTGCCAGCAGCTACGGGACAGGGGAAGTGGGCTCACCCCTCCACTTT
CDR3: CASSYGTGEVGSPLHF

size: -
D: TRBD1
J: TRBJ2-7
V: TRBV6-5
DNA: TGTGCCAGCAGTTACCCAGGGGGCGCGGGCGAGCAGTACTTC
CDR3: CASSYPGGAGEQYF

size: -
D: -
J: TRBJ1-6
V: TRBV9
DNA: TGTGCCAGCAGCGTAGAAGGTGGGGCAAGCTCACCCCTCCACTTT
CDR3: CASSVEGGASSPLHF

size: -
D: TRBD2
J: TRBJ2-1
V: TRBV10-3
DNA: TGTGCCACCCATAGCGGGAGCGGCAATGAGCAGTTCTTC
CDR3: CATHSGSGNEQFF